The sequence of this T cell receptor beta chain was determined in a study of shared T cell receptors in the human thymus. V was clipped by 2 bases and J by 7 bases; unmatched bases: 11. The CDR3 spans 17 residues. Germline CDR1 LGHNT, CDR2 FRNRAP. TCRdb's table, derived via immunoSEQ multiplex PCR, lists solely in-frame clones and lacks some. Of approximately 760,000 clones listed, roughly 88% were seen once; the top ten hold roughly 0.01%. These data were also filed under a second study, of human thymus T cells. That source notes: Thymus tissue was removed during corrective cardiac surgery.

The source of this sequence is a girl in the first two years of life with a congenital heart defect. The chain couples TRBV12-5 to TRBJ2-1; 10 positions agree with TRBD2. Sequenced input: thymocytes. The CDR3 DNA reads TGTGCTAGTGGTTTGCCCTTAGCGGGGGGCCAGGGGAATGAGCAGTTCTTC. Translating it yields CASGLPLAGGQGNEQFF.